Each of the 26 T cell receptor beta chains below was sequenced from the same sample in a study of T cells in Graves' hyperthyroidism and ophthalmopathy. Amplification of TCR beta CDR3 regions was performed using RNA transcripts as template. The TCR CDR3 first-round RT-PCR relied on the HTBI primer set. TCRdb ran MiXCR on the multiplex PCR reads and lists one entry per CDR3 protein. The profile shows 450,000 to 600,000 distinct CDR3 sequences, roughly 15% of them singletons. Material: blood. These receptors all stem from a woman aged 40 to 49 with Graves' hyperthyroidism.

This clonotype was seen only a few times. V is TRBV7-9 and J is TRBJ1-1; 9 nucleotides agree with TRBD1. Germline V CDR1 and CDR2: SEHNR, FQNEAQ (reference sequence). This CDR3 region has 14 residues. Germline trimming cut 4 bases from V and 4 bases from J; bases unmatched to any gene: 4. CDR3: CASSSQGAITEAFF. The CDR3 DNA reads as TGTGCCAGCAGCTCACAGGGGGCAATCACTGAAGCTTTCTTT.

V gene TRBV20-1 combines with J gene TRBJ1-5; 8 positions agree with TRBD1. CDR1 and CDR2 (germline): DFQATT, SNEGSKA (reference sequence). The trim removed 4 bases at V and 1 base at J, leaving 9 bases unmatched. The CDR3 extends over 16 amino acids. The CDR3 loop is CSAISRGPRSNQPQHF. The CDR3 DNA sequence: TGCAGTGCTATAAGCAGGGGGCCGAGGAGCAATCAGCCCCAGCATTTT.

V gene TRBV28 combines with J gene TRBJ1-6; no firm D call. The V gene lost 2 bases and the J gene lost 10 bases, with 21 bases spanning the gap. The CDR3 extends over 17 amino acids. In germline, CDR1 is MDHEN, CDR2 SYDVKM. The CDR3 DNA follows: TGTGCCAGCAGTTTAAACTCCTGGACCAAATCGGGATCACCCCTCCACTTT. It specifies CASSLNSWTKSGSPLHF.

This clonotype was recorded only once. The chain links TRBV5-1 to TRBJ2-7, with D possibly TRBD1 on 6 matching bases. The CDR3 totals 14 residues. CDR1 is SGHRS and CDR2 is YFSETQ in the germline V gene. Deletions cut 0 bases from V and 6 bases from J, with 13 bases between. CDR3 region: CASSLAWGQGEQYF. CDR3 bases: TGCGCCAGCAGCTTGGCCTGGGGGCAGGGCGAGCAGTACTTC.

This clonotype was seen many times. The CDR3 DNA is TGTGCCAGCATCACTGGGAGTGCGTCCTACAATGAGCAGTTCTTC. This codes for CASITGSASYNEQFF. The V and J genes are TRBV28 and TRBJ2-1; a possible D gene is TRBD2 (5 bases). CDR1 is MDHEN and CDR2 is SYDVKM in the germline V gene. The V end lost 7 bases, the J end lost 1 base, and 14 bases lay between the germline ends. There are 15 residues in the CDR3.

Written as DNA, the CDR3 is TGTGCCAGCAGCCAAGAGTTGGGACAACGATACGAGCAGTACTTC. As protein: CASSQELGQRYEQYF. The chain recombines TRBV4-2 with TRBJ2-7; D is possibly TRBD1 (6 bases). Germline lookup yields CDR1 LGHNA and CDR2 YNFKEQ. The ends were cut back, 0 bases at V and 4 bases at J, with 13 bases in the middle. This CDR3 contains 15 residues.

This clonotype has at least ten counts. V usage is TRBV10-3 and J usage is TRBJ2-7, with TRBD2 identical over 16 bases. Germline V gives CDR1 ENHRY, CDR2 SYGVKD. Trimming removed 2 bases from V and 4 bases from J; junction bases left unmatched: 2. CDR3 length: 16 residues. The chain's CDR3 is CAISEGTSGRAYEQYF. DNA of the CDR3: TGTGCCATCAGTGAGGGGACTAGCGGGAGGGCGTACGAGCAGTACTTC.

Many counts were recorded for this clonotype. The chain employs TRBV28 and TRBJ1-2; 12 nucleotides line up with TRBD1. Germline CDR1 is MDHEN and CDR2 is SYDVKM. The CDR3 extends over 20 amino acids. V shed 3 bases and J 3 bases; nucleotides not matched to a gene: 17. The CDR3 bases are TGTGCCAGCAGTTTCCTACAGTGGGGGACAGGGGGCTTCCAAGACTATGGCTACACCTTC. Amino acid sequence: CASSFLQWGTGGFQDYGYTF.

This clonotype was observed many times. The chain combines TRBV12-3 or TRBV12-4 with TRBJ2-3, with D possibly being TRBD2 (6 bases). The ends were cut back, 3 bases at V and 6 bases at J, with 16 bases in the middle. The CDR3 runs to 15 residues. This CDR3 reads CASSFGGGGADTQYF. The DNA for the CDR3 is TGTGCCAGCAGTTTTGGTGGGGGAGGAGCGGATACGCAGTATTTT.

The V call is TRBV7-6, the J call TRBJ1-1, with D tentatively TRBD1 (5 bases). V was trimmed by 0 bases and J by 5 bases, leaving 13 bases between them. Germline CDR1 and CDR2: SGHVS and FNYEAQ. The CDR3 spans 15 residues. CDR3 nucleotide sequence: TGTGCCAGCAGCTTAGCGGCCGGGGCCAGAACTGAAGCTTTCTTT. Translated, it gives CASSLAAGARTEAFF.

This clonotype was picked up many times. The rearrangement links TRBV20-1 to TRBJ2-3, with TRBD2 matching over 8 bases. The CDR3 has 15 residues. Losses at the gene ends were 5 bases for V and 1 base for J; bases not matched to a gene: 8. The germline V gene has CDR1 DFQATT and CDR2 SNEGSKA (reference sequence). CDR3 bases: TGCAGTGCTCCTCCGGGAGGGACTGGCACAGATACGCAGTATTTT. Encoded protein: CSAPPGGTGTDTQYF.

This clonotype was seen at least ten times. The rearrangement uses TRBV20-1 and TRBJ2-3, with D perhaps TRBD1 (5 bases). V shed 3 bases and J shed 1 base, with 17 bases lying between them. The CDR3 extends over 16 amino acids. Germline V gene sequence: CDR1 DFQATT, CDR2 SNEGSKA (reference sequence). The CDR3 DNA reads TGCAGTGCTAGTAGCCCGAGTGGGGCAGGCACAGATACGCAGTATTTT. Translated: CSASSPSGAGTDTQYF.

CDR3 nucleotide sequence: TGTGCCAGCAGCTCGGCGGACAGGGGTGGCTACACCTTC. The encoded protein is CASSSADRGGYTF. V gene TRBV7-9 combines with J gene TRBJ1-2; 9 nucleotides agree with TRBD1. Unmatched junction bases numbered 4, after V lost 4 bases and J lost 7 bases. This CDR3 region has 13 residues. The V gene's germline CDR1 is SEHNR and CDR2 FQNEAQ (reference sequence). The complete variable domain, with remaining parts taken from reference TRBV7-9 and TRBJ1-2, reads DTGVSQNPRHKITKRGQNVTFRCDPISEHNRLYWYRQTLGQGPEFLTYFQNEAQLEKSRLLSDRFSAERPKGSFSTLEIQRTEQGDSAMYLCASSSADRGGYTFGSGTRLTVV.

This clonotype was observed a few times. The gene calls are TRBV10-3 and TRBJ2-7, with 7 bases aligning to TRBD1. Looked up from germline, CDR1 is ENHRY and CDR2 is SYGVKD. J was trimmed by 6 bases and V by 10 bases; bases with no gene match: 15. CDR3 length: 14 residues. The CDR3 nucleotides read TGTGCCACCAAAGCCGGGACAGATAAAGGCGAGCAGTACTTC. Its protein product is CATKAGTDKGEQYF.

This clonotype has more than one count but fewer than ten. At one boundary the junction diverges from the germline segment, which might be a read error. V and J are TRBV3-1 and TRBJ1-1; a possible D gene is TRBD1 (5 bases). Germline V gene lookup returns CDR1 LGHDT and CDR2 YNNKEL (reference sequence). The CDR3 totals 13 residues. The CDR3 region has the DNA TGTGCCAGCAGTCTAAAGGGCGGGACTGAAGCTCTCTTT. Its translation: CASSLKGGTEALF.

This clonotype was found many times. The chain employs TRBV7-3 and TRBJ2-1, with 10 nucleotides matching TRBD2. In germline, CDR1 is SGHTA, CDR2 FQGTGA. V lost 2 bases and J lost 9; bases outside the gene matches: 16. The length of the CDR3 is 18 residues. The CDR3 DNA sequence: TGTGCCAGCAGCTTATTCCCACCCTCTCTAGCGGGAGTTTCTGAGCAGTTCTTC. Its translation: CASSLFPPSLAGVSEQFF.

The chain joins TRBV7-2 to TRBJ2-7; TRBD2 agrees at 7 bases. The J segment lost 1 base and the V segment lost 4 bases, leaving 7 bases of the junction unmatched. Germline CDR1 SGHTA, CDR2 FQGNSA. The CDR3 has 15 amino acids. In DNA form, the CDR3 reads TGTGCCAGCAGCTCGGGGACTAAGAGATCCTACGAGCAGTACTTC. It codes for CASSSGTKRSYEQYF. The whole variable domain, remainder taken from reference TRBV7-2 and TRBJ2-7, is GAGVSQSPSNKVTEKGKDVELRCDPISGHTALYWYRQSLGQGLEFLIYFQGNSAPDKSGLPSDRFSAERTGGSVSTLTIQRTQQEDSAVYLCASSSGTKRSYEQYFGPGTRLTVT.

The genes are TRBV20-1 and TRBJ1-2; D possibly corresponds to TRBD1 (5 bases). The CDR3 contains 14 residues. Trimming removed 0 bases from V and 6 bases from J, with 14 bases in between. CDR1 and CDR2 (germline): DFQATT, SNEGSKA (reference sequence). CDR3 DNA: TGCAGTGCTAGAGATCGGAGGGGTAATAATGGCTACACCTTC. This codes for CSARDRRGNNGYTF.

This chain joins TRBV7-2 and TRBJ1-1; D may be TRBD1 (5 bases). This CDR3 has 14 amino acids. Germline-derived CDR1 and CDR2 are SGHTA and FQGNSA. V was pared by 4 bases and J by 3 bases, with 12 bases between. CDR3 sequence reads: CASSYIGGYTEAFF. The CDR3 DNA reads TGTGCCAGCAGCTACATTGGGGGTTACACTGAAGCTTTCTTT.

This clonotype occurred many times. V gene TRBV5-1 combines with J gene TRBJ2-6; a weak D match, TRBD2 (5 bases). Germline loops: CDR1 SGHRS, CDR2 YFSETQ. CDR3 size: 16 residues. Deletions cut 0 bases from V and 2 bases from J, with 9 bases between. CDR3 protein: CASSLGQEAGANVLTF. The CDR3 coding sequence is TGCGCCAGCAGCTTGGGGCAGGAGGCTGGGGCCAACGTCCTGACTTTC.

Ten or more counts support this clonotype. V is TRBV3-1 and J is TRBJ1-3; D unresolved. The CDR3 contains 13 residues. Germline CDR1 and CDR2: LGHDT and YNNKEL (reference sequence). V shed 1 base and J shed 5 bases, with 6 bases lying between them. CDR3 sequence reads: CASSQVPRNTIYF. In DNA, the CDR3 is TGTGCCAGCAGCCAAGTTCCCAGAAACACCATATATTTT.

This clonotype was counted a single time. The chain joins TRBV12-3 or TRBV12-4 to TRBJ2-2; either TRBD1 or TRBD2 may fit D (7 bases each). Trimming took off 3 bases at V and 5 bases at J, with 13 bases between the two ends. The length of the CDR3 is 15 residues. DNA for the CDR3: TGTGCCAGCAGTTTGGGGGGGACAGTAACCGGGGAGCTGTTTTTT. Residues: CASSLGGTVTGELFF.

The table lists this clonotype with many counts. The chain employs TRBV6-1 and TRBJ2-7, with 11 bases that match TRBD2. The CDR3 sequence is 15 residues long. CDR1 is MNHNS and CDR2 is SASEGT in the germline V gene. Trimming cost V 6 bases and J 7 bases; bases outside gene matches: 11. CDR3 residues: CASSTLAGGLSEQYF. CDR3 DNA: TGTGCCAGCAGCACCTTAGCGGGAGGGCTGAGTGAGCAGTACTTC.

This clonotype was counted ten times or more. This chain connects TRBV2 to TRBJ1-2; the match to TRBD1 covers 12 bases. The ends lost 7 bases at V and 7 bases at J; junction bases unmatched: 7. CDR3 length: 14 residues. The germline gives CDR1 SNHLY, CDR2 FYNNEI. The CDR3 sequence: CASTSGQGAIGYTF. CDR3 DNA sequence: TGTGCCAGCACCTCGGGACAGGGGGCGATTGGCTACACCTTC.

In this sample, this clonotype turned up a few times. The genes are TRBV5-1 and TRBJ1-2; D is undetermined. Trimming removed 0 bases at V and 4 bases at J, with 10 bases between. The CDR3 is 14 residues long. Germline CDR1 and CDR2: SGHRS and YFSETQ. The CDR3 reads CASSLDVSLYGYTF. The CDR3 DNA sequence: TGCGCCAGCAGCTTGGACGTCAGTCTCTATGGCTACACCTTC.

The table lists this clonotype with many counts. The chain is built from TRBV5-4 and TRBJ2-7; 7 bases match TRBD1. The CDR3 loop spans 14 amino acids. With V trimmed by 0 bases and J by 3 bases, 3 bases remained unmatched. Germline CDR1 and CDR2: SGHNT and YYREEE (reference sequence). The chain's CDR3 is CASSLDQGVYEQYF. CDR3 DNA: TGTGCCAGCAGCTTGGACCAGGGGGTCTACGAGCAGTACTTC.